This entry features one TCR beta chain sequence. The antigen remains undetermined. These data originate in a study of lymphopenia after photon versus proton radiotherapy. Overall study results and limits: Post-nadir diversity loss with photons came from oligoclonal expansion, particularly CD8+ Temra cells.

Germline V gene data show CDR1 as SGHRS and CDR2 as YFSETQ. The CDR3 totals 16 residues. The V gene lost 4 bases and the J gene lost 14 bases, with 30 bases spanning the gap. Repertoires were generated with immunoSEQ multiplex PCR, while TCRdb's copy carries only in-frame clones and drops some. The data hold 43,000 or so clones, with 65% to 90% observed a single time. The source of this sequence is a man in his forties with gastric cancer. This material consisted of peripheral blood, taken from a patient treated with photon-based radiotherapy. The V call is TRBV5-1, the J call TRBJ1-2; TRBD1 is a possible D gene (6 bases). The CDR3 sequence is CASSVEAIRDTYVGTF. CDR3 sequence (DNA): TGCGCCAGCAGCGTGGAAGCGATCCGGGACACGTACGTTGGGACCTTC. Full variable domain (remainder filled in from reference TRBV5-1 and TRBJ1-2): KAGVTQTPRYLIKTRGQQVTLSCSPISGHRSVSWYQQTPGQGLQFLFEYFSETQRNKGNFPGRFSGRQFSNSRSEMNVSTLELGDSALYLCASSVEAIRDTYVGTFGSGTRLTVV.